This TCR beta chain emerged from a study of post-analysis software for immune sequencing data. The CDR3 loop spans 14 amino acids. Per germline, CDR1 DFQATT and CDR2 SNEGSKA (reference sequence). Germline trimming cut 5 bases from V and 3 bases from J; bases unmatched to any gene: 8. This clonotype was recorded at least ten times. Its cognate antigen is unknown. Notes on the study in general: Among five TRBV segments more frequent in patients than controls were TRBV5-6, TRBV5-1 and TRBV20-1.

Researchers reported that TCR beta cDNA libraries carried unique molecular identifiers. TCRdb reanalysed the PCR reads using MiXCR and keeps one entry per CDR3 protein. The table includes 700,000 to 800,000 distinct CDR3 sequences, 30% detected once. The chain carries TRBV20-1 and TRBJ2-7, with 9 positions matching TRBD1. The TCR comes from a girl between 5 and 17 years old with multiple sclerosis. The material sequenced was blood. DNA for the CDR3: TGCAGTGCTCGGTTGGGACAGGGTATCTACGAGCAGTACTTC. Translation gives CSARLGQGIYEQYF.